This T cell receptor (beta chain) was sequenced for a study of blood T cell repertoires in COVID-19 (dated by TCRdb to the early 2020s). Regarding the research as a whole: Samples covering the acute and convalescent phases of COVID-19 were provided by collaborators in the United States, Italy and Spain. Deeply sampled blood TCRbeta repertoires from subjects exposed to, actively infected with, or recovered from COVID-19 were included in the dataset. The prospective study material was composed of cDNA or gDNA derived from T cells, B-cell-depleted T cells, or PBMCs. Where HLA class I and class II types were available, the types were taken from metadata supplied by the sample provider, not from assay-based typing. Samples came from the ongoing ImmuneRACE study (first 160 participants) plus 1,254 subjects from 6 global collaborators. Sample metadata almost always included a de-identified subject ID, COVID-19 status, age in years and sex. The repertoires were released in a freely available public database meant as a resource for research on the immune response to SARS-CoV-2. Summary of the overall study and its limitations: Clinical and demographic metadata were provided uncurated, with the amount varying by source and participant.

Turning to this clone: Its binding antigen is unknown. The sample holds no much larger clone one base away, and base qualities are not on file.

TCRbeta CDR3 regions were amplified from genomic DNA by means of the immunoSEQ Assay, a bias-controlled multiplex PCR. Turning to the authors' computational methods: The number of nucleated cells in each sample was estimated by amplification of reference gene primers within the assay. To quantify the absolute abundance of each unique TCRbeta CDR3 rearrangement, sequence reads were collapsed and filtered. Productive Simpson clonality was computed per sample as the square root of Simpson's diversity index over productive rearrangements. TCRdb holds this immuneACCESS table with in-frame rearrangements only. Some clones are missing; in checked studies, unresolved V genes explain under half, and the rest has no known cause. The DNA gave D and trimming, while V, J and clone size come from that table. The sample data list roughly 180,000 clones, and around four fifths of these were observed just once. The ten largest make up over 10% of the sample.

Participants in the prospective study were aged 18 to 89 years, lived in about two dozen United States geographic areas, and enrolled through a virtual design. Cohort assignment in the prospective study relied on participant-reported clinical history from a screening survey and a study questionnaire. For ImmuneRACE Cohort 3, a participant was defined as recovered based on two consecutive negative NP/OP PCR tests, clearance by a healthcare professional, or resolution of symptoms. Each participant in the prospective study had whole blood, serum and a nasopharyngeal or oropharyngeal swab collected by mobile phlebotomists. Over an approximately 2-month period, participants in the prospective study had the option of providing additional blood draws and questionnaires. Blood samples from the prospective study were shipped frozen or at room temperature prior to DNA extraction. CDR1 and CDR2 were assigned from the germline V gene as MDHEN and SYDVKM. The CDR3 measures 15 amino acids from cysteine to phenylalanine. CDR3 DNA is the only sequence kept; it has 45 bases, read in frame from the first base. V loses 5 bases of germline sequence and J loses 1 base, and the interval between the two ends is 15 bases.

The sequence was collected from a woman aged 55-70 years who had recovered from COVID-19. The specimen sequenced was PBMCs or T cells enriched from blood (not recorded which). The chain uses TRBV28 and TRBJ2-7, with the D gene uncertain. The nucleotide sequence reads as follows: TGTGCCAGCAGTCTCACCCTAGTCGGGTCCTACGAGCAGTACTTC. This yields the protein CASSLTLVGSYEQYF.